The following is a TCR beta chain sequence with its context. All of the isolated RNA was reverse transcribed, so expressed TCRB transcripts were sequenced. Profiled with immunoSEQ multiplex PCR; TCRdb holds only in-frame clones, not every one. Counted here are a few hundred thousand clones, approximately 28% occurring once; the ten biggest clones make up 0.05% to 0.065%. The length of the CDR3 is 15 residues. Germline lookup yields CDR1 MNHEY and CDR2 SVGAGI. V was shortened by 0 bases and J by 0 bases, with 9 bases between the two germline ends. This specimen comes from a study of beta chain features in type 1 diabetes.

The TCR was taken from a man in his late teens or twenties in good health. The chain combines TRBV6-5 with TRBJ2-7; no clear D gene. Source material: naive CD4+ T cells from blood. The CDR3, as DNA: TGTGCCAGCAGTTACTCTGGAGAGTTCTCCTACGAGCAGTACTTC. This encodes CASSYSGEFSYEQYF.